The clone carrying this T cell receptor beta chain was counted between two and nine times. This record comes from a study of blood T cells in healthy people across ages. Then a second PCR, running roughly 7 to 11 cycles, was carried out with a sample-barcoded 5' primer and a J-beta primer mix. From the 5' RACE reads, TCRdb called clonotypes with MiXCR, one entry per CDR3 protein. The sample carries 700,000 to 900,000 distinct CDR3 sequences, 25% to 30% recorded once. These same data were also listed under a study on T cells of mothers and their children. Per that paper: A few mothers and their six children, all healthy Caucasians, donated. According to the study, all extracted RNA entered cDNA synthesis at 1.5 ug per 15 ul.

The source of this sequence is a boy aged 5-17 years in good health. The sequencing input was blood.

The CDR3: CASSRRRGGLNNEQFF. In nucleotides, the CDR3 is TGCGCCAGCAGCCGAAGAAGGGGGGGCCTAAACAATGAGCAGTTCTTC. J is TRBJ2-5 and V is TRBV4-1, with TRBD2 as a possible D gene (7 bases). The J call is in doubt because the DNA end fits TRBJ2-1 better. Germline V CDR1 and CDR2: MGHRA, YSYEKL. This CDR3 is 16 amino acids long.